This TCR beta chain was sequenced in a study of shared clonotypes between healthy human individuals. A word on this clone: Its specificity is unknown.

About 30,000 T cell genomes, or around 180 ng DNA, went into the sorted-subset replicate PCRs. Data came from immunoSEQ multiplex PCR; TCRdb stores just in-frame clones and leaves some out. The sample shows 850,000 to 1,200,000 clones, about three quarters of them seen only once. Trimming removed 5 bases at V and 2 bases at J, with 13 bases between. Germline V lookup: CDR1 MNHEY, CDR2 SMNVEV (reference sequence). The CDR3 has 14 amino acids. Points from the study as a whole: Generation probabilities were higher for clonotypes shared across all four sorted-subset donors than for unshared ones. Genetic and exposure-history diversity was limited by the few donors.

The CD4+ fraction was divided into a CD45RA+ naive subset and a CD45RA-negative memory subset. The gene calls are TRBV27 and TRBJ2-7; D unclear. The sample was memory CD4+ T cells sorted from blood. Documented subset: CD45RA-negative fraction. The clonotype originates from a man aged 18 to 29 in good health. The CDR3 DNA follows: TGTGCCAGCAGTCCGTCGTTTGCAACCTACGAGCAGTACTTC. Residues: CASSPSFATYEQYF.